Reported below is one T cell receptor beta chain. The target antigen is unknown. This CDR3 comprises 15 residues. From germline, CDR1 is SNHLY and CDR2 FYNNEI. V lost 7 bases to trimming and J lost 6 bases; unmatched junction nucleotides: 10. The entry originates in a study of CD4 T cells in relation to SARS-CoV-2 and coronaviruses. CD4+ T cells from unexposed donors were obtained before the COVID-19 pandemic (2011-2018). Isolation of CD4+ T cells took place after about eleven days in culture. The repertoire was sequenced with immunoSEQ multiplex PCR; TCRdb's copy has only in-frame clones and lacks some. This sample has roughly 18,000 clones, with about 80% found just once.

This sequence originates from a human donor in good health. This chain links TRBV2 with TRBJ2-7, with 12 bases identical to TRBD1. Sequenced material: CD4+ T cells from PBMCs, cultured in vitro. The CDR3 loop is CASTLGGTGGAEQYF. The CDR3 region has the DNA TGTGCCAGCACCCTTGGTGGGACAGGGGGCGCCGAGCAGTACTTC.